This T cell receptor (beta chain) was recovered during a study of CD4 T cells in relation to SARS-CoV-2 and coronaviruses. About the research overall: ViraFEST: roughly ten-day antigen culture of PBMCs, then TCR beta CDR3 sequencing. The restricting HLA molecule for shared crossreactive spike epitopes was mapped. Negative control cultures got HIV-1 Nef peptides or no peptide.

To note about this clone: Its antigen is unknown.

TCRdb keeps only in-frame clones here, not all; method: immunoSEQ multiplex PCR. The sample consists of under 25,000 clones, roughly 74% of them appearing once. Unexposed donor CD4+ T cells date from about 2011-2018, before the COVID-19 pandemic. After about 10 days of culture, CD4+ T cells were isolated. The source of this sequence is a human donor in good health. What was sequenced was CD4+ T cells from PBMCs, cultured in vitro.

The CDR3 sequence: CASSRRRPPYEQYF. In nucleotides, the CDR3 is TGTGCCAGCAGCCGCCGGAGACCACCTTACGAGCAGTACTTC. The rearrangement joins TRBV11-1 to TRBJ2-7; no clear D gene. CDR1 SGHAT and CDR2 FQDESV come from the germline V gene (reference sequence). V gave up 5 bases and J gave up 4 bases, with 15 bases separating them. The CDR3 runs 14 residues.